This T cell receptor beta chain was profiled in a study of blood T cell repertoires in COVID-19. Looking at the study overall: The analysed material was cDNA or gDNA that came from T cells, B-cell-depleted T cells, or PBMCs.

The CDR3 is 14 residues long. CDR1 is SQVTM, CDR2 ANQGSEA, per germline. Trimming stripped 6 bases from V and 0 bases from J, with 12 bases between. Here immunoSEQ multiplex PCR was the method, and the copy in TCRdb shows in-frame clones only, minus some. The sample has 180,000 or so clones, roughly 88% seen once. The chain links TRBV29-1 to TRBJ2-1; tentative D call: TRBD2 (6 bases). The specimen sequenced was peripheral blood. The source is a woman of 80 years or more with acute or convalescent COVID-19. The CDR3 coding sequence is TGCAGCGTCGACGCGGGACTCTCCTACAATGAGCAGTTCTTC. Translating it yields CSVDAGLSYNEQFF.